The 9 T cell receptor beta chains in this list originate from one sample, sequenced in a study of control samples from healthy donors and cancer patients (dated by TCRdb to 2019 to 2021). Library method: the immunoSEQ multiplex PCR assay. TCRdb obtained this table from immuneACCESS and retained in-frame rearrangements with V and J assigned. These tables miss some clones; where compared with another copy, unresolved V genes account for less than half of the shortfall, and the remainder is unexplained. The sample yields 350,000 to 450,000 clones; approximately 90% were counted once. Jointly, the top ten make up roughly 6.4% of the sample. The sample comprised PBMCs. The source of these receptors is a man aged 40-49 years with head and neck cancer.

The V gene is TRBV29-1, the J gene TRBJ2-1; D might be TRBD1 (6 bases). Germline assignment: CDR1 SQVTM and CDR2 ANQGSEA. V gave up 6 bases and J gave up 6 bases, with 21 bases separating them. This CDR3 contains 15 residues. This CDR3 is CSVATPDRTANEQFF. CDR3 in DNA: TGCAGCGTCGCAACACCCGACAGGACTGCCAATGAGCAGTTCTTC.

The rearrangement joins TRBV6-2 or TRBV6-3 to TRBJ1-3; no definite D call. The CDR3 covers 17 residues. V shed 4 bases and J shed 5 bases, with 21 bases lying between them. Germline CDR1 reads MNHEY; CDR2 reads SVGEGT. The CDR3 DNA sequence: TGTGCCAGCAGTTTTACCCCAACGAGGAACTACAGAAACACCATATATTTT. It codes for CASSFTPTRNYRNTIYF.

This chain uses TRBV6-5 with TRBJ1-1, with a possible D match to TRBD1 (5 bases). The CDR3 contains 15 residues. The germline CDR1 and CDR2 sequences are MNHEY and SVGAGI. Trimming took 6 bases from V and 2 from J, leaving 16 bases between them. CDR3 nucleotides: TGTGCCAGCAGGGGGGACTTCAGAGGCAACACTGAAGCTTTCTTT. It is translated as CASRGDFRGNTEAFF.

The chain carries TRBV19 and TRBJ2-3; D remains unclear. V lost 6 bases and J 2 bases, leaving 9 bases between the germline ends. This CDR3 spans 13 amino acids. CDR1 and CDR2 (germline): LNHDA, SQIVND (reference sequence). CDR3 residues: CASRDILTDTQYF. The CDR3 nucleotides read TGTGCCAGTAGAGACATCCTCACAGATACGCAGTATTTT.

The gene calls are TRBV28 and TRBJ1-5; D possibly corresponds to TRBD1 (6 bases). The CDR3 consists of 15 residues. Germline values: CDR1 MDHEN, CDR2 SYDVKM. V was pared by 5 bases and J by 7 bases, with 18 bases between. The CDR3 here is CASSPPVGAGQPQHF. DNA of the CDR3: TGTGCCAGCAGTCCCCCCGTGGGGGCAGGACAGCCCCAGCATTTT. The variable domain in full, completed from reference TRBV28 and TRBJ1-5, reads DVKVTQSSRYLVKRTGEKVFLECVQDMDHENMFWYRQDPGLGLRLIYFSYDVKMKEKGDIPEGYSVSREKKERFSLILESASTNQTSMYLCASSPPVGAGQPQHFGDGTRLSIL.

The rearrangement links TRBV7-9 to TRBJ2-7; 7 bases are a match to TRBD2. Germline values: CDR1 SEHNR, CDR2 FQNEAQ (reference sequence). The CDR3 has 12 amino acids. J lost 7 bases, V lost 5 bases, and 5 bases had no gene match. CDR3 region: CASSPGLLEQYF. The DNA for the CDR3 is TGTGCCAGCAGCCCGGGACTATTAGAGCAGTACTTC. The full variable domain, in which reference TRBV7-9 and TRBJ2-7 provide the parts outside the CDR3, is DTGVSQNPRHKITKRGQNVTFRCDPISEHNRLYWYRQTLGQGPEFLTYFQNEAQLEKSRLLSDRFSAERPKGSFSTLEIQRTEQGDSAMYLCASSPGLLEQYFGPGTRLTVT.

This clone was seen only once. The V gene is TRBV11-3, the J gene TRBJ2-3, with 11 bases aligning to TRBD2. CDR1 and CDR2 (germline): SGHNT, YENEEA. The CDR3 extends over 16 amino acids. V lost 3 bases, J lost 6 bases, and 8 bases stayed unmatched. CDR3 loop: CASSLGLAVFADTQYF. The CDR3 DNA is TGTGCCAGCAGCTTGGGACTAGCGGTCTTCGCGGATACGCAGTATTTT.

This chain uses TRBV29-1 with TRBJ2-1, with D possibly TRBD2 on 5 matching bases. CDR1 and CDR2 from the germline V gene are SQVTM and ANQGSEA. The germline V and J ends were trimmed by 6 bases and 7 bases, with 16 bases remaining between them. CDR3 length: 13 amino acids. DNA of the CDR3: TGCAGCGTCAAGGACTCCCTCGGGAATGAGCAGTTCTTC. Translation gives CSVKDSLGNEQFF.

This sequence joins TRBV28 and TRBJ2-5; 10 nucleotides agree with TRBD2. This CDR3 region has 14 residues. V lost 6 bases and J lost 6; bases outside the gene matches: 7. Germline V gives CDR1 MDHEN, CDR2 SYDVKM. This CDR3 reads CASRPGTSVQTQYF. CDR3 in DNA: TGTGCCAGCAGACCAGGGACTAGCGTACAGACCCAGTACTTC.